A single sample is the source of the 10 T cell receptor beta chains below, sequenced in a study of early T cells in non-severe SARS-CoV-2 infection. Using its own MiXCR run on the 5' RACE reads, TCRdb lists one record per CDR3 protein. The profile shows about 84,000 distinct CDR3 sequences, about an eighth of them singletons. Sequencing used whole blood. The receptors come from an adult who was a healthcare worker with PCR-confirmed SARS-CoV-2 infection or an uninfected control (not recorded which).

The sample holds many counts of this clonotype. The chain links TRBV10-1 to TRBJ2-3; D is possibly TRBD1 (5 bases). From germline, CDR1 is WNHNN and CDR2 SYGVQD (reference sequence). V dropped 4 bases and J dropped 3 bases, with 5 bases sitting between them. The CDR3 is made up of 12 amino acids. DNA for the CDR3: TGCGCCAGCAGTGGACAGACAGATACGCAGTATTTT. Amino acid sequence: CASSGQTDTQYF.

In its sample, this clonotype was seen many times. The chain joins TRBV27 to TRBJ2-3; D unresolved. The V end was cut by 4 bases, the J end by 5 bases, with 10 bases between. Germline CDR1 MNHEY, CDR2 SMNVEV (reference sequence). This CDR3 has 13 residues. This CDR3 reads CASSYYLLDTQYF. The CDR3 DNA is TGTGCCAGCAGTTATTACCTACTAGATACGCAGTATTTT.

This clonotype has at least ten counts. The chain joins TRBV7-9 to TRBJ1-4, with D maybe TRBD1 (5 bases). The CDR3 consists of 16 residues. CDR1 is SEHNR and CDR2 is FQNEAQ in the germline V gene (reference sequence). The V gene lost 5 bases and the J gene lost 2 bases, with 15 bases spanning the gap. The CDR3 DNA follows: TGTGCCAGCAGCGAAGTCAACAGGAAGACTAATGAAAAACTGTTTTTT. It yields the protein CASSEVNRKTNEKLFF.

This clonotype came up a few times. The chain links TRBV3-1 to TRBJ2-5; 9 nucleotides match TRBD1. This CDR3 has 17 amino acids. CDR1 is LGHDT, CDR2 YNNKEL, per germline (reference sequence). The ends lost 4 bases at V and 7 bases at J; junction bases unmatched: 16. This CDR3 is CASSRPAGQGPFGTQYF. Written as DNA, the CDR3 is TGTGCCAGCAGCCGGCCTGCCGGACAGGGGCCTTTCGGGACCCAGTACTTC.

This clonotype was detected only once. The V gene is TRBV28, the J gene TRBJ2-7; tentative D call: TRBD1 (6 bases). The CDR3 covers 15 residues. CDR1 and CDR2 (germline): MDHEN, SYDVKM. With 0 bases removed from V and 3 bases from J, the gap between germline ends came to 12 bases. The CDR3 region is CASSLWGTLSYEQYF. CDR3 nucleotide sequence: TGTGCCAGCAGTTTATGGGGGACACTTAGCTACGAGCAGTACTTC.

This clonotype showed up just a few times. The rearrangement uses TRBV7-9 and TRBJ2-1; D remains ambiguous. The CDR3 covers 12 residues. V was clipped by 5 bases and J by 4 bases, with 6 bases between them. The germline V gene has CDR1 SEHNR and CDR2 FQNEAQ (reference sequence). The CDR3 region has the DNA TGTGCCAGCAGCGAGCAATACAATGAGCAGTTCTTC. It specifies CASSEQYNEQFF.

This clonotype has at least ten counts. This rearrangement joins TRBV6-1 to TRBJ2-1; 11 bases match TRBD2. The CDR3 is made up of 16 amino acids. Germline V gene lookup returns CDR1 MNHNS and CDR2 SASEGT. The V and J ends lost 1 base and 10 bases, in that order; junction bases with no gene match: 9. The CDR3 nucleotides read TGTGCCAGCAGTGAAGGGACTAGCGGGCCCCTAAGGGAGCAGTTCTTC. Translation gives CASSEGTSGPLREQFF.

This clonotype was found many times. V and J are TRBV20-1 and TRBJ2-2; D remains unclear. Trimming stripped 5 bases from V and 0 bases from J, with 7 bases between. This CDR3 spans 13 amino acids. CDR1 DFQATT and CDR2 SNEGSKA come from the germline V gene (reference sequence). The CDR3 DNA follows: TGCAGTGCTTGGGCCTCGAACACCGGGGAGCTGTTTTTT. This gives the protein CSAWASNTGELFF.

This clonotype appeared many times. V gene TRBV11-2 combines with J gene TRBJ2-7; D is ambiguous. CDR3 length: 13 amino acids. Germline-derived CDR1 and CDR2 are SGHAT and FQNNGV. V was clipped by 6 bases and J by 0 bases, with 9 bases between them. The CDR3 DNA follows: TGTGCCAGCAGGGGGATCAACTCCTACGAGCAGTACTTC. It translates to CASRGINSYEQYF.

This clonotype was seen a handful of times. The J gene is TRBJ2-4, the V gene TRBV12-3 or TRBV12-4; 9 bases are a match to TRBD1. The CDR3 has 14 residues. The V gene end was trimmed by 5 bases and the J gene end by 9 bases; junction bases not matched to a gene: 8. The CDR3 region has the DNA TGTGCCAGCAGTCCTCCCGGGACAGGGTTCATTCAGTACTTC. This sequence encodes CASSPPGTGFIQYF.